Ten or more counts support the clone carrying this T cell receptor (beta chain). Its antigen remains unknown. The data belong to a study of identical twins. Study observations and caveats: Twin-shared out-of-frame alpha sequences were enriched for low generation probability. It was cross-sectional statistical analysis, not following the same donors, that the conclusions relied on.

TCRdb re-called the 5' RACE reads through MiXCR, storing one row per CDR3 protein. This repertoire shows approximately 260,000 distinct CDR3 sequences, roughly 8.7% found once; its top ten account for less than 4%. This same sample was also taken into another study, of yellow fever vaccine responses in identical twins.

The material sequenced was CD8+ T cells sorted from blood. The sequence was obtained from a woman between 18 and 29 years old in good health.

CDR3 DNA sequence: TGTGCCAGCAGCGCCGAGGACAGCCGGAACACCGGGGAGCTGTTTTTT. Protein product: CASSAEDSRNTGELFF. This chain uses TRBV6-4 with TRBJ2-2; tentatively, D is TRBD1 (6 bases). Germline V CDR1 and CDR2: MRHNA, SNTAGT. This CDR3 is built from 16 residues. V lost 6 bases to trimming and J lost 1 base, with 15 bases between them.